This TCR beta chain was identified in a study of blood T cell repertoires in COVID-19. Study background: The samples span acute and convalescent COVID-19 from the United States, Italy and Spain. Sources were T cells, B-cell-depleted T cells, or PBMCs; the material itself was cDNA or gDNA.

In the authors' methods: Scientists estimated how many nucleated cells there were by amplifying reference gene primers. TCRdb's table, derived via immunoSEQ multiplex PCR, lists solely in-frame clones and lacks some. D and trimming were read from the DNA, whereas the V and J calls and clone size are those reported in that table. The sample contains about 140,000 clones, over 65% of which appear only once. Material: peripheral blood. This receptor was identified in a man aged 45-65 years with acute or convalescent COVID-19.

The CDR3 sequence: CASSIEGTGNEKLFF. The CDR3 region has the DNA TGTGCCAGTAGTATAGAAGGGACAGGGAACGAAAAACTGTTTTTT. This chain uses TRBV19 with TRBJ1-4, with 9 nucleotides matching TRBD1. From germline, CDR1 is LNHDA and CDR2 SQIVND (reference sequence). V lost 0 bases and J lost 8; bases outside the gene matches: 4. This CDR3 is built from 15 residues.